This T cell receptor beta chain was found in a study of T cell responses to AZD1222 COVID-19 vaccine. Points on this clone: What it recognizes is unknown.

The CDR3 consists of 14 residues. The ends were cut back, 0 bases at V and 5 bases at J, with 10 bases in the middle. Per germline, CDR1 MNHEY and CDR2 SVGAGI. General study findings and limits: There were repertoire samples only from the period after the peak T cell response. Dominant CD4 TCR responses targeted spike regions 160-218 and 743-854. Clonal diversity was possibly underestimated, and the donors were mostly white British, with more females.

Measured with immunoSEQ multiplex PCR; TCRdb has only the in-frame clones, and not every one. The table shows some 150,000 clones, with more than 70% occurring only once. V is TRBV6-5 and J is TRBJ1-1; D unclear. Material: peripheral blood, obtained on day 0 of MenACWY control vaccination. This clonotype originated in an adult in good health. CDR3 nucleotides: TGTGCCAGCAGTTACTCTGTGGCCAAAACTGAAGCTTTCTTT. As protein: CASSYSVAKTEAFF.